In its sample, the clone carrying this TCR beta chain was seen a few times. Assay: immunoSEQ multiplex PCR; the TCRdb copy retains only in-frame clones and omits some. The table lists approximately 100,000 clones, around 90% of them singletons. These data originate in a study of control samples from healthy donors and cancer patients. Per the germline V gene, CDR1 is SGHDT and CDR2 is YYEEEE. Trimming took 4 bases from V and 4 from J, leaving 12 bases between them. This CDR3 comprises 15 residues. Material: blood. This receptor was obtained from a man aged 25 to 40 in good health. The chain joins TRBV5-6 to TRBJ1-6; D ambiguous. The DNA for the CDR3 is TGTGCCAGCAGCCCGGACGGAGGTTATAATTCACCCCTCCACTTT. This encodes CASSPDGGYNSPLHF.